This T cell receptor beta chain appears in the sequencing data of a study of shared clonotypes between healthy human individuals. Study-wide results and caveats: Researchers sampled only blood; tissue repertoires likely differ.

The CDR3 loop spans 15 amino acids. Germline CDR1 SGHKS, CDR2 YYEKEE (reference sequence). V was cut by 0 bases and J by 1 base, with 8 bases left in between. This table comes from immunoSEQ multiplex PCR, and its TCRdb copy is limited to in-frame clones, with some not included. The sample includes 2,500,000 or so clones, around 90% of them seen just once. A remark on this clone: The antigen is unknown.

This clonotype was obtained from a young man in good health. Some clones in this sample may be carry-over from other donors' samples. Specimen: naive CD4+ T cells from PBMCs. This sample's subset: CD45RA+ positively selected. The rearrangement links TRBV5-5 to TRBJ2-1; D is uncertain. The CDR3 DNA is TGTGCCAGCAGCTTGGGATCAGTTTCCTACAATGAGCAGTTCTTC. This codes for CASSLGSVSYNEQFF.